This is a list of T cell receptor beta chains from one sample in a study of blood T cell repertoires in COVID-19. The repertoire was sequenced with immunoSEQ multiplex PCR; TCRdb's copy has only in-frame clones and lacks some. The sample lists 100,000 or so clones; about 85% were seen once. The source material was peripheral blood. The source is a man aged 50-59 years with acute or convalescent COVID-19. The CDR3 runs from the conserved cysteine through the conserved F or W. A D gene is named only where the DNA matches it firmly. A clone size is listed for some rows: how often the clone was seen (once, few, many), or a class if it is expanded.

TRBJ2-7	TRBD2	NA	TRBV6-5	CASSGLAYEQYF	TGTGCCAGCAGCGGACTAGCGTACGAGCAGTACTTC
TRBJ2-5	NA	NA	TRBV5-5	CASSFGTSETQYF	TGTGCCAGCAGCTTCGGGACTTCGGAGACCCAGTACTTC
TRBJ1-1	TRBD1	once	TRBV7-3	CASSQGQGRTEAFF	TGTGCCAGCAGCCAGGGACAGGGAAGGACTGAAGCTTTCTTT
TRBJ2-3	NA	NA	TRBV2	CASSQTSSSSTDTQYF	TGTGCCAGCAGCCAGACTAGTTCGTCGTCCACAGATACGCAGTATTTT
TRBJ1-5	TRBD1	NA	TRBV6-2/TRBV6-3	CASSRTGPNGQPQHF	TGTGCCAGCAGTAGGACAGGGCCAAACGGTCAGCCCCAGCATTTT
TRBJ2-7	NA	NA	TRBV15	CATSRVRTGLTSEQYF	TGTGCCACCAGCAGAGTAAGGACAGGACTAACTAGCGAGCAGTACTTC
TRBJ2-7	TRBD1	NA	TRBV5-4	CASSQGAVAPYEQYF	TGTGCCAGCAGCCAGGGGGCAGTTGCCCCCTACGAGCAGTACTTC
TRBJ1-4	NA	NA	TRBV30	CASNRATNEKLFF	TGTGCCTCAAACAGGGCAACTAATGAAAAACTGTTTTTT
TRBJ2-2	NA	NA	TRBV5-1	CASSLIASNTGELFF	TGCGCCAGCAGCCTAATCGCCTCGAACACCGGGGAGCTGTTTTTT
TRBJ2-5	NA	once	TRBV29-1	CSAGGAGASPRETQYF	TGCAGCGCCGGCGGGGCAGGGGCCTCCCCGAGGGAGACCCAGTACTTC
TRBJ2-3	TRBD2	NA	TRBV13	CASSQGLAGASDTQYF	TGTGCCAGCAGCCAAGGACTAGCGGGAGCCTCAGATACGCAGTATTTT
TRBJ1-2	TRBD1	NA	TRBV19	CASSPTGQEPYGYTF	TGTGCCAGTAGTCCAACCGGACAGGAGCCCTATGGCTACACCTTC
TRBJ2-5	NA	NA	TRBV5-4	CASSPGSVQETQYF	TGTGCCAGCAGCCCGGGGTCAGTCCAAGAGACCCAGTACTTC
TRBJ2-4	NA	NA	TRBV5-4	CASRGDSIGIQYF	TGTGCCAGCAGAGGCGACTCCATTGGCATTCAGTACTTC
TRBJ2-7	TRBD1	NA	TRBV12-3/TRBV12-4	CASSSFNRGQQYF	TGTGCCAGCAGTTCATTCAACAGGGGGCAGCAGTACTTC
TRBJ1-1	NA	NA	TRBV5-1	CASRQTHLADTEAFF	TGCGCCAGCAGGCAGACACATCTAGCGGACACTGAAGCTTTCTTT
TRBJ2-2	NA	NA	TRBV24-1	CATSVGRGEAGELFF	TGTGCCACCAGTGTTGGCAGGGGCGAAGCCGGGGAGCTGTTTTTT
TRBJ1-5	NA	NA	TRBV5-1	CASSLGSGLPGGQPQHF	TGCGCCAGCAGCTTGGGGTCTGGGCTTCCCGGAGGGCAGCCCCAGCATTTT
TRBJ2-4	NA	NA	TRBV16	CASSQGQGIHGYF	TGTGCCAGCAGCCAAGGTCAGGGAATCCATGGGTACTTC
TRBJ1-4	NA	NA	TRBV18	CASSPTRTKKLFF	TGTGCCAGCTCACCAACCCGAACTAAAAAACTGTTTTTT
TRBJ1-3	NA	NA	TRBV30	CAWGDRLNTIYF	TGTGCCTGGGGAGACAGGCTAAACACCATATATTTT
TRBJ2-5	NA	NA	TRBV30	CAWMYANQETQYF	TGTGCCTGGATGTACGCTAACCAAGAGACCCAGTACTTC
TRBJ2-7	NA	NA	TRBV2	CASTPILPGEQYF	TGTGCCAGCACTCCGATACTTCCTGGCGAGCAGTACTTC
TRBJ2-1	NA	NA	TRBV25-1	CASSASGLLTYNEQFF	TGTGCCAGCAGTGCCTCGGGACTCCTTACCTACAATGAGCAGTTCTTC
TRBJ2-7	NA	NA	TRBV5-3	CARRGSRAYEQYF	TGTGCCAGAAGGGGGTCGAGGGCCTACGAGCAGTACTTC
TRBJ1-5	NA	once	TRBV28	CASSRGGGRNQPQHF	TGTGCCAGCAGTCGCGGTGGAGGGAGGAATCAGCCCCAGCATTTT
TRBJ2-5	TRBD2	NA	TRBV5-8	CASSYLGLERETQYF	TGTGCCAGCAGCTACCTGGGACTAGAGCGAGAGACCCAGTACTTC